This T cell receptor beta chain appears in the sequencing data of a study of OX40 agonist ivuxolimab in advanced cancers. Across the study: Males comprised roughly four fifths of the group, whose mean age was approximately 62 years (range 23 to 79).

Using immunoSEQ multiplex PCR, the repertoire was profiled, and TCRdb retains in-frame clones only, with some absent. The sample includes 42,000 or so clones, approximately 86% of them seen just once. Germline V lookup: CDR1 SGHDT, CDR2 YYEEEE. This CDR3 has 13 amino acids. Trimming left V 0 bases short and J 4 bases short, with 8 bases between. This chain joins TRBV5-6 and TRBJ2-7; D may match TRBD1 or TRBD2 (5 bases each). The TCR was taken from an adult with an advanced solid tumor such as melanoma, head and neck, liver or kidney cancer. The sample here was CD4+ or CD8+ T cells sorted from blood, taken in a trial of the OX40 agonist ivuxolimab. The CDR3 bases are TGTGCCAGCAGCTTGGTAGGGGAGTACGAGCAGTACTTC. Its protein product is CASSLVGEYEQYF.